This T cell receptor (beta chain) was sequenced in a study of T cell changes during pregnancy in multiple sclerosis. CDR3 length equals 15 residues. From germline, CDR1 is MNHNS and CDR2 SASEGT. Trimming shortened V by 2 bases and J by 0 bases, and 8 bases separated the two germline ends. This clone turned up a few times. TCRdb keeps only in-frame clones here, not all; method: immunoSEQ multiplex PCR. The sample contains 50,000 or so clones, approximately 92% of which appear only once. The sample here was CD4+ T cells from peripheral blood mononuclear cells, taken in the third trimester of pregnancy. The receptor comes from a female donor with multiple sclerosis, enrolled in a pregnancy study. The chain employs TRBV6-1 and TRBJ2-4; D possibly corresponds to TRBD2 (5 bases). CDR3 region: CASSEIGLAKNIQYF. The CDR3 DNA sequence: TGTGCCAGCAGTGAAATAGGACTAGCCAAAAACATTCAGTACTTC.